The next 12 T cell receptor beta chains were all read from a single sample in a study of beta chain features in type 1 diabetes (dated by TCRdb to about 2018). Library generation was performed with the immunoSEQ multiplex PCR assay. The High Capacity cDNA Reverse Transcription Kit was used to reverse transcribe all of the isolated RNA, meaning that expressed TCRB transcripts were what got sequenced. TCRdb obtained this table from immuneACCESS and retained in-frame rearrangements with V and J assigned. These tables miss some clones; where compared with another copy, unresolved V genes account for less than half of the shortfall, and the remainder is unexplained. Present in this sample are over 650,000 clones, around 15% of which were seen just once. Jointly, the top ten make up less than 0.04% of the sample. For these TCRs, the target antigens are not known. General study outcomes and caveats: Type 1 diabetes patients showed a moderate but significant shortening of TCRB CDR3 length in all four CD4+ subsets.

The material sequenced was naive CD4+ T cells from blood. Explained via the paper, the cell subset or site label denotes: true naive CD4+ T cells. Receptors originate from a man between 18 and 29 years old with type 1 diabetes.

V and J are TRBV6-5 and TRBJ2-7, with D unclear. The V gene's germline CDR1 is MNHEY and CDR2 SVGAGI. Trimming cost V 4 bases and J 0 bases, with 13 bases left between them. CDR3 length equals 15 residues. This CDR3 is CASSWRLMGSYEQYF. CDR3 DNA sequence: TGTGCCAGCAGTTGGCGATTGATGGGCTCCTACGAGCAGTACTTC.

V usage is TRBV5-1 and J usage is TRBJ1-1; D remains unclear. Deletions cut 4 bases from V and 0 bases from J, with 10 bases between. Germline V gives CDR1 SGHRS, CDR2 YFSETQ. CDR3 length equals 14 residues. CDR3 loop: CASSVSGMNTEAFF. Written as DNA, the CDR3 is TGCGCCAGCAGCGTCTCCGGGATGAACACTGAAGCTTTCTTT.

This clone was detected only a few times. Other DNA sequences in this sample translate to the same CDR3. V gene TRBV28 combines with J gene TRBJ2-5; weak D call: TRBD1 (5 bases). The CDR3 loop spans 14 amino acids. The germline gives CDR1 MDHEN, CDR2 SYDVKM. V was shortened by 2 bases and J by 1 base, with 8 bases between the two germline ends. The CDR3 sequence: CASSLQGAQETQYF. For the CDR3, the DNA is TGTGCCAGCAGTTTACAGGGTGCCCAAGAGACCCAGTACTTC.

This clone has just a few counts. CDR3 loop: CAWREYSHSYEQYF. CDR3 sequence (DNA): TGTGCCTGGAGGGAATACAGCCACTCCTACGAGCAGTACTTC. The rearrangement joins TRBV30 to TRBJ2-5; D is undetermined. TRBJ2-7 matches the DNA end more closely, so the J call is doubtful. The length of the CDR3 is 14 residues. Germline CDR1 is GTSNPN and CDR2 is SVGIG (reference sequence).

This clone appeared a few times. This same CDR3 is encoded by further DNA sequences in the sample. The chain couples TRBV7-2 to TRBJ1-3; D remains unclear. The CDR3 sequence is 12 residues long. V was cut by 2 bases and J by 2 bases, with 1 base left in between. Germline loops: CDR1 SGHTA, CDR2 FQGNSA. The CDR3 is CASSLTGNTIYF. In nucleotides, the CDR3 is TGTGCCAGCAGCTTAACTGGAAACACCATATATTTT.

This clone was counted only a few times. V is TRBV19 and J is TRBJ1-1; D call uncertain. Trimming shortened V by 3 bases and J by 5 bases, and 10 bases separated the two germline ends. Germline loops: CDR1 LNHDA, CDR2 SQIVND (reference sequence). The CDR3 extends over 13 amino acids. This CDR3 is CASSIGRETEAFF. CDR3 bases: TGTGCCAGTAGTATTGGGAGGGAAACTGAAGCTTTCTTT.

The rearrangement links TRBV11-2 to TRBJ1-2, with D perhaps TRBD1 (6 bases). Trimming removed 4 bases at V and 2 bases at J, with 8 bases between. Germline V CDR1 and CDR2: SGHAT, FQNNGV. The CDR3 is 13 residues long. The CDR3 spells CASSSTGNYGYTF. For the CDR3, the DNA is TGTGCCAGCAGCTCCACAGGGAACTATGGCTACACCTTC.

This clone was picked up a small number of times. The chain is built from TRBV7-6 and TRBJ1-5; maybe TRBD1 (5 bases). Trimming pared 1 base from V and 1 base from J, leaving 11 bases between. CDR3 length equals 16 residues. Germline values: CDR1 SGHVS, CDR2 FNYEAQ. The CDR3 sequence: CASSLESGNSNQPQHF. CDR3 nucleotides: TGTGCCAGCAGCTTAGAGTCAGGGAACAGCAATCAGCCCCAGCATTTT.

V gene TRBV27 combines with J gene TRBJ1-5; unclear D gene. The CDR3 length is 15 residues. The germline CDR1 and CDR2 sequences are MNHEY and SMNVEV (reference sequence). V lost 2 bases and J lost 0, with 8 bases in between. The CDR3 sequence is CASSLRRYSNQPQHF. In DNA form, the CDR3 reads TGTGCCAGCAGTTTAAGACGGTATAGCAATCAGCCCCAGCATTTT.

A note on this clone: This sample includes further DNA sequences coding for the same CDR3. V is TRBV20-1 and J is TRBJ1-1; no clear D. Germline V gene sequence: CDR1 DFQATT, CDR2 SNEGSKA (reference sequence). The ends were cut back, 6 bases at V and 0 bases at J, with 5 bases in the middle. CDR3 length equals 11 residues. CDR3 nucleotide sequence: TGCAGTGCCGTCATGAACACTGAAGCTTTCTTT. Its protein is CSAVMNTEAFF.

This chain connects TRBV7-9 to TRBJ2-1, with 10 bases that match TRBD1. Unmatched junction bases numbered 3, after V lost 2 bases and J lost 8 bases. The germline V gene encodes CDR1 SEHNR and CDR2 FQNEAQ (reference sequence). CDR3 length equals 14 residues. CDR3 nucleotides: TGTGCCAGCAGCTTATCGACAGGGGGCGATGAGCAGTTCTTC. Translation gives CASSLSTGGDEQFF.

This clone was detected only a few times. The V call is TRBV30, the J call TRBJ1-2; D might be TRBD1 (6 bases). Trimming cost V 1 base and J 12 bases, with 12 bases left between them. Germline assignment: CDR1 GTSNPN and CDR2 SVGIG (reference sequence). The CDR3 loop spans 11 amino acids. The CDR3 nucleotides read TGTGCCTGGAGTGCCCAACAGGGCCACACCTTC. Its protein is CAWSAQQGHTF.